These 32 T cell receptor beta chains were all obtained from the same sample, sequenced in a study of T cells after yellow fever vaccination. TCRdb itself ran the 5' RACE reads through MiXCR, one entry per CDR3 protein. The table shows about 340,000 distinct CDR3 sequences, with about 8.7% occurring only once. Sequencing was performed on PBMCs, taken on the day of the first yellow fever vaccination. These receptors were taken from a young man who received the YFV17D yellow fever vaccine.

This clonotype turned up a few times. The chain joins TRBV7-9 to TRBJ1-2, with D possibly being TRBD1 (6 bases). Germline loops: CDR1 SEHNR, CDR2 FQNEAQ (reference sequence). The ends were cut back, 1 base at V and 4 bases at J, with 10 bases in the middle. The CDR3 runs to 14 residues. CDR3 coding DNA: TGTGCCAGCAGCTTAGATCCGGACAGCTATGGCTACACCTTC. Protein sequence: CASSLDPDSYGYTF.

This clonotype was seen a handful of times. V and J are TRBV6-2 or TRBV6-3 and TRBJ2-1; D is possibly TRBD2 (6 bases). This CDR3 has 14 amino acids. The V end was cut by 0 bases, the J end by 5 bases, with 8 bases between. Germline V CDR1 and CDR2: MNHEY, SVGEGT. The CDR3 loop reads CASSYSGLDNEQFF. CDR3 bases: TGTGCCAGCAGTTACTCGGGACTTGACAATGAGCAGTTCTTC.

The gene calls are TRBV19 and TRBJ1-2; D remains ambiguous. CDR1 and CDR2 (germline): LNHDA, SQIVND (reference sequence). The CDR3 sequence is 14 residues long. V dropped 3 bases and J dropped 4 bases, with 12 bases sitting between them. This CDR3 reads CASSIFRSGYGYTF. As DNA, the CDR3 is TGTGCCAGTAGTATTTTTCGCAGTGGCTATGGCTACACCTTC.

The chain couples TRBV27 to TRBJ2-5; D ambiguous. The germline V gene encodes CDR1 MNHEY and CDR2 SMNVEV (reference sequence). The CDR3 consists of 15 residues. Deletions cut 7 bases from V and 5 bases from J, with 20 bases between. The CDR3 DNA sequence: TGTGCCAGCAACCTCCCCATCGGGTCCTCGGAGACCCAGTACTTC. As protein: CASNLPIGSSETQYF.

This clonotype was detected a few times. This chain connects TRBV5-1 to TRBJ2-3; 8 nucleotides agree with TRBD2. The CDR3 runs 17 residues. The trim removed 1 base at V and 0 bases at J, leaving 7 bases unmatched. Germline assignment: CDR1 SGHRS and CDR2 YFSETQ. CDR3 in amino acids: CASSLLGGARSTDTQYF. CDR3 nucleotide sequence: TGCGCCAGCAGCTTGCTCGGGGGGGCCCGGAGCACAGATACGCAGTATTTT.

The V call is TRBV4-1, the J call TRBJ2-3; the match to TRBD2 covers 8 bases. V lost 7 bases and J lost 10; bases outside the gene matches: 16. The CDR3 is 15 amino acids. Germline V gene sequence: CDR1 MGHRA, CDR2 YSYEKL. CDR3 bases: TGCGCCAGCAATTCCCCCGGGACTAGGGGAGAAGCGCAGTATTTT. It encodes CASNSPGTRGEAQYF.

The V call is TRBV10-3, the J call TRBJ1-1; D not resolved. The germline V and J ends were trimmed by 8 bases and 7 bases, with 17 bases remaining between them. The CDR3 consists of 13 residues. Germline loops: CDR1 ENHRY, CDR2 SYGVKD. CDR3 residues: CAIGFKGSDEAFF. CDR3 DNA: TGTGCCATCGGCTTCAAGGGCTCGGATGAAGCTTTCTTT.

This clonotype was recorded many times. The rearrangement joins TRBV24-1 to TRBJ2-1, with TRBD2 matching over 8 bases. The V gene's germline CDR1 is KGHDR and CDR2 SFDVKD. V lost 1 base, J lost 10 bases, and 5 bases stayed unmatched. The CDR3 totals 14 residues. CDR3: CATSDFSAGEEQFF. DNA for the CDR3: TGTGCCACCAGTGATTTTTCAGCGGGGGAGGAGCAGTTCTTC.

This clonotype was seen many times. The CDR3 reads CASSQTLGWSYEQYF. In DNA form, the CDR3 reads TGCGCCAGCAGCCAAACCTTAGGGTGGTCCTACGAGCAGTACTTC. The chain joins TRBV5-1 to TRBJ2-7; the D is unclear. The CDR3 totals 15 residues. Trimming left V 4 bases short and J 1 base short, with 15 bases between. Germline CDR1 SGHRS, CDR2 YFSETQ.

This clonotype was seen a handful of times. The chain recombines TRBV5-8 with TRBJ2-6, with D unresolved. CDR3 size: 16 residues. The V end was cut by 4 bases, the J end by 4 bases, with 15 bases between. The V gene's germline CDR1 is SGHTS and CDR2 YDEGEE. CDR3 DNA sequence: TGTGCCAGCAGCGGCACGGACCTACCCGGGGCCAACGTCCTGACTTTC. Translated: CASSGTDLPGANVLTF. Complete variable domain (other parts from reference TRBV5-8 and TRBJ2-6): EAGVTQSPTHLIKTRGQQATLRCSPISGHTSVYWYQQALGLGLQFLLWYDEGEERNRGNFPPRFSGRQFPNYSSELNVNALELEDSALYLCASSGTDLPGANVLTFGAGSRLTVL.

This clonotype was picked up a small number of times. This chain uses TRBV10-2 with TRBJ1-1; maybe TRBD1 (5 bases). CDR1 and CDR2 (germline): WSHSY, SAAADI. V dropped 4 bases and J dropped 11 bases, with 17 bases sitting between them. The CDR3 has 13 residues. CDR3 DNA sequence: TGCGCCAGCAGTGTCCCGAAGGAGGGGAGGGCTTTCTTT. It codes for CASSVPKEGRAFF.

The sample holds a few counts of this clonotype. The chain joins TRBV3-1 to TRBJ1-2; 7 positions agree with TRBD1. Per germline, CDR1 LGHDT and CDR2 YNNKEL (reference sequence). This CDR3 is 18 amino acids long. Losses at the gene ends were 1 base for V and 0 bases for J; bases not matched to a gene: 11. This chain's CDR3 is CASSQAPNTGTANYGYTF. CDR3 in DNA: TGTGCCAGCAGCCAAGCCCCCAATACCGGGACAGCTAACTATGGCTACACCTTC. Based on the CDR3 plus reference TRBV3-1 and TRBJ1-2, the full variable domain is DTAVSQTPKYLVTQMGNDKSIKCEQNLGHDTMYWYKQDSKKFLKIMFSYNNKELIINETVPNRFSPKSPDKAHLNLHINSLELGDSAVYFCASSQAPNTGTANYGYTFGSGTRLTVV.

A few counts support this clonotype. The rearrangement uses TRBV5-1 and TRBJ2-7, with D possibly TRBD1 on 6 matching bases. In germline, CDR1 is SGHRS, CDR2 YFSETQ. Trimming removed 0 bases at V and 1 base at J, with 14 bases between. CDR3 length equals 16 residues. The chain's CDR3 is CASSLGLQGRSYEQYF. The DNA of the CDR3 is TGCGCCAGCAGCTTGGGCCTCCAGGGGCGGTCCTACGAGCAGTACTTC.

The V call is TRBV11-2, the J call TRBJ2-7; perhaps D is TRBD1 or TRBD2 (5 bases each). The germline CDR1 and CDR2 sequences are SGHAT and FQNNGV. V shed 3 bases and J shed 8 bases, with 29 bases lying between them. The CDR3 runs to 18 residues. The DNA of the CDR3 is TGTGCCAGCAGCTTTCGAGGACTGTGGCGGTGGATATCGGGGCAGCAGTACGTC. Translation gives CASSFRGLWRWISGQQYV.

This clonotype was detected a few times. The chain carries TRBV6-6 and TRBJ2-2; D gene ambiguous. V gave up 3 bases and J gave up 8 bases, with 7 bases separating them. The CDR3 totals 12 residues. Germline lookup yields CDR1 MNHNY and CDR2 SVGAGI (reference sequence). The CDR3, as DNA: TGTGCCAGCAGTTATCGGTTAGGGGAGCTGTTTTTT. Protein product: CASSYRLGELFF.

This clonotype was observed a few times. The CDR3 region is CASSHELFQETQYF. The CDR3 nucleotides are TGCGCCAGCAGCCATGAACTTTTCCAAGAGACCCAGTACTTC. The chain joins TRBV4-1 to TRBJ2-5; D uncertain. V gave up 3 bases and J gave up 1 base, with 9 bases separating them. The CDR3 spans 14 residues. Germline CDR1 reads MGHRA; CDR2 reads YSYEKL.

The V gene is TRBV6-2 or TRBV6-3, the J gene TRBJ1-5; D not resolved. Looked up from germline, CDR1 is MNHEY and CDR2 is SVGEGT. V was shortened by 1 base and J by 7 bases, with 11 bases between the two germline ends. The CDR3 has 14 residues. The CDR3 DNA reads TGTGCCAGCAGTTACTTAGTCACGGGGCAGCCCCAGCATTTT. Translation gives CASSYLVTGQPQHF.

The CDR3 DNA is TGTGCCAGCAGTTACTCCCTAGCGGGGTACTCCTCCTACGAGCAGTACTTC. This codes for CASSYSLAGYSSYEQYF. V gene TRBV6-5 combines with J gene TRBJ2-7; TRBD2 agrees at 9 bases. This CDR3 is 17 amino acids long. V trimming: 0 bases; J trimming: 0 bases; junction bases outside the gene matches: 6. Germline CDR1 reads MNHEY; CDR2 reads SVGAGI.

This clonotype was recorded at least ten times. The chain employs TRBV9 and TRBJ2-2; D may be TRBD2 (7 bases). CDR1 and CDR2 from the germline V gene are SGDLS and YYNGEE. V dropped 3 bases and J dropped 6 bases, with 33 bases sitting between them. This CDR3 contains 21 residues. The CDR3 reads CASSAPLGEGVIEIDPGELFF. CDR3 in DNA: TGTGCCAGCAGCGCCCCCCTGGGGGAGGGGGTAATCGAAATTGATCCCGGGGAGCTGTTTTTT.

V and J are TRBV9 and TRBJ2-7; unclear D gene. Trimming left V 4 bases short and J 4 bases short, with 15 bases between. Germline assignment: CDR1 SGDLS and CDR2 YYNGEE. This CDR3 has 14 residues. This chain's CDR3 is CASSSELEEYEQYF. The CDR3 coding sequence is TGTGCCAGCAGCTCCGAGCTAGAGGAGTACGAGCAGTACTTC.

DNA of the CDR3: TGTGCCACCAGCGGGGGACAGGCCCGCGCGAACACCGGGGAGCTGTTTTTT. Its protein is CATSGGQARANTGELFF. This sequence joins TRBV15 and TRBJ2-2; 8 bases fit TRBD1. V lost 5 bases and J lost 0; bases outside the gene matches: 8. Per germline, CDR1 LNHNV and CDR2 YYDKDF (reference sequence). The CDR3 totals 17 residues.

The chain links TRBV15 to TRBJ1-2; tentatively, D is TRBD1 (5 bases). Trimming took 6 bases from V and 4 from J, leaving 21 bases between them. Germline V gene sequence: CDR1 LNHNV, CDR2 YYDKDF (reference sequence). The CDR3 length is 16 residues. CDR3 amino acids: CATSAGHGTGVYGYTF. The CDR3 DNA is TGTGCCACCAGTGCGGGTCACGGGACCGGGGTCTATGGCTACACCTTC. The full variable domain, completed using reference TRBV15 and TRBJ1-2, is DAMVIQNPRYQVTQFGKPVTLSCSQTLNHNVMYWYQQKSSQAPKLLFHYYDKDFNNEADTPDNFQSRRPNTSFCFLDIRSPGLGDTAMYLCATSAGHGTGVYGYTFGSGTRLTVV.

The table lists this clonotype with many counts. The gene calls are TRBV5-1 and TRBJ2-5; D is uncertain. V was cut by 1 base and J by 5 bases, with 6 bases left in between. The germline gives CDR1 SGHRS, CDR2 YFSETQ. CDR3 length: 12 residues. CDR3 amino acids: CASSLFQETQYF. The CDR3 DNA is TGCGCCAGCAGCTTGTTCCAGGAGACCCAGTACTTC. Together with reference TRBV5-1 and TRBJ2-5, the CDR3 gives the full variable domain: KAGVTQTPRYLIKTRGQQVTLSCSPISGHRSVSWYQQTPGQGLQFLFEYFSETQRNKGNFPGRFSGRQFSNSRSEMNVSTLELGDSALYLCASSLFQETQYFGPGTRLLVL.

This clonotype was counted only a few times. The CDR3 is CASSLEHDRPVTEAFF. DNA of the CDR3: TGTGCCAGCAGCTTAGAGCACGACAGGCCGGTCACTGAAGCTTTCTTT. V usage is TRBV7-9 and J usage is TRBJ1-1; weak D call: TRBD1 (6 bases). The CDR3 length is 16 residues. In germline, CDR1 is SEHNR, CDR2 FQNEAQ (reference sequence). V was pared by 1 base and J by 4 bases, with 16 bases between.

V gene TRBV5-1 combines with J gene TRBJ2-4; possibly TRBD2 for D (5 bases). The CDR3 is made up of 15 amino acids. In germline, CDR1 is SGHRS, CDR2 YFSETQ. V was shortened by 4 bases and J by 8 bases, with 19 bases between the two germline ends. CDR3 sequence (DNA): TGCGCCAGCAGCAGGACTTCGGGTGGTGTGGACATTCAGTACTTC. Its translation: CASSRTSGGVDIQYF.

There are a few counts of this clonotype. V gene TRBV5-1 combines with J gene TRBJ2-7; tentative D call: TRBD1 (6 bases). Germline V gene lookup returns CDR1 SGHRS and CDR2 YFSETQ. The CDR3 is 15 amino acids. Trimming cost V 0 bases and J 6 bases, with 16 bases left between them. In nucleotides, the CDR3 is TGCGCCAGCAGCTTGGTCGGCAACAGGGAAAGCGAGCAGTACTTC. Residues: CASSLVGNRESEQYF.

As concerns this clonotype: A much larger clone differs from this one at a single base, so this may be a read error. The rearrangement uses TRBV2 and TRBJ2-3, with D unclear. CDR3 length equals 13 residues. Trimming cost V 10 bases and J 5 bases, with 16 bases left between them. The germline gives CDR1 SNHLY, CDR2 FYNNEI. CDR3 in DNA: TGTGCCACCTTGCTAGTCCAACGAGATACGCAGTATTTT. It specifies CATLLVQRDTQYF.

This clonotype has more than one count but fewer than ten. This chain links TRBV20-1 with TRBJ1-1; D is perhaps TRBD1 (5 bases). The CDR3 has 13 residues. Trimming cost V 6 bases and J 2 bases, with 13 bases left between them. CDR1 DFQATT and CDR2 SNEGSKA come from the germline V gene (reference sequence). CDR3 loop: CSAPQVSNTEAFF. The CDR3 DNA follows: TGCAGTGCCCCACAGGTTTCAAACACTGAAGCTTTCTTT.

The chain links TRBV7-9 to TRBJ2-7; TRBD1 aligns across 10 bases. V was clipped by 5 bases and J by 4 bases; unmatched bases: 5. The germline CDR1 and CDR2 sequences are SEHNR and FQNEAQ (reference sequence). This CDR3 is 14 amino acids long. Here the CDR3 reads CASSPDRGLYEQYF. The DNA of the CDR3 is TGTGCCAGCAGCCCCGACAGGGGGCTATACGAGCAGTACTTC.

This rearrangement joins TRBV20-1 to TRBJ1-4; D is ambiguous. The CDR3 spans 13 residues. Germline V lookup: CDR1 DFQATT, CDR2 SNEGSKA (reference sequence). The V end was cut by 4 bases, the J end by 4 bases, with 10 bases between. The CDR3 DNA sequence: TGCAGTGCTATATCCGGGAATAATGAAAAACTGTTTTTT. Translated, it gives CSAISGNNEKLFF.

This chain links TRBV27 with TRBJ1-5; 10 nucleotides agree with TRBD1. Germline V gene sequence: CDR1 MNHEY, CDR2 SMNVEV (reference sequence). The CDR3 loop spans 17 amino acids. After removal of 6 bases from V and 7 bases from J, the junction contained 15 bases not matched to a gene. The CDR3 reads CASRLSGQGFSWQPQHF. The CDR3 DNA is TGTGCCAGCAGGCTCTCGGGACAGGGGTTTTCGTGGCAGCCCCAGCATTTT.

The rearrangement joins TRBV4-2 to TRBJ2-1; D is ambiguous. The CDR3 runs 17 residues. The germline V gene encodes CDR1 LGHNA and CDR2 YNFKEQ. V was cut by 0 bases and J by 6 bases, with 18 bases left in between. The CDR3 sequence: CASSQDQSIPDGNEQFF. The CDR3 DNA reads TGTGCCAGCAGCCAAGATCAATCGATACCGGATGGCAATGAGCAGTTCTTC.